The source of this T cell receptor (beta chain) is a study of T-cell reconstitution after alpha-beta-depleted transplantation in children. The study, taken as a whole, reports: Alpha-beta T cells about two months after transplant reportedly derived from several hundred expanded graft clones. T-cell counts and diversity at one year following transplant were attributed mainly to newly produced T cells. Surviving thymic progenitors and recipient T cells were the source of high TCRbeta diversity at day 60 in some patients.

This sample's TCRbeta library carried unique molecular identifier barcodes. TCRdb independently ran MiXCR on the PCR reads; one entry per CDR3 protein. This sample has about 240,000 distinct CDR3 sequences, with roughly 23% found just once. The V gene lost 2 bases and the J gene lost 3 bases, with 6 bases spanning the gap. This CDR3 comprises 13 residues. Per germline, CDR1 MNHNY and CDR2 SVGAGI (reference sequence). Regarding this clonotype: The antigen remains unidentified.

Sequencing used PBMCs, obtained before TCRalphabeta/CD19-depleted stem cell transplant. This sequence was found in a girl between 2 and 10 years old with Fanconi anemia, due to receive a stem cell transplant. The rearrangement uses TRBV6-6 and TRBJ2-3, with D maybe TRBD1 (6 bases). CDR3 DNA sequence: TGTGCCAGCAGTTACACAGGGACAGATACGCAGTATTTT. Its protein product is CASSYTGTDTQYF.